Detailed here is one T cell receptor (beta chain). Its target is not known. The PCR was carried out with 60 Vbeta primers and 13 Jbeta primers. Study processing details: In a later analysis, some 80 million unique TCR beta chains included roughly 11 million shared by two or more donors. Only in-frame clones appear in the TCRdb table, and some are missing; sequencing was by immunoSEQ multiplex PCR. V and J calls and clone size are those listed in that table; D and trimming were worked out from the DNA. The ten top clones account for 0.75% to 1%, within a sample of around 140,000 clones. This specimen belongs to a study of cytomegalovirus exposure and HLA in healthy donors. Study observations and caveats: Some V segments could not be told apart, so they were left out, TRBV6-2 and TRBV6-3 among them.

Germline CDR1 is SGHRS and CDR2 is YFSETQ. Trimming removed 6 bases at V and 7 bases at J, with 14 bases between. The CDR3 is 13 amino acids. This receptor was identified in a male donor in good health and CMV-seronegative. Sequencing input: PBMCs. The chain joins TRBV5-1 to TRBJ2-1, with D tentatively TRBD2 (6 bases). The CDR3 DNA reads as TGCGCCAGCACACGGGAGCCCGATAATGAGCAGTTCTTC. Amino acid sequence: CASTREPDNEQFF.